The 5 T cell receptor beta chains given below trace back to one sample, sequenced in a study of CD8 T cells in Susac syndrome. When the RNA was reverse transcribed, random hexamers were used with an input of about 0.5 to 1 ug. TCRdb called the immunoSEQ multiplex PCR reads again in MiXCR, with one record for every CDR3 protein. The sample shows 110,000 to 150,000 distinct CDR3 sequences, 94% of them seen only once. The specimen was CD8+ T cells from PBMCs. The receptors shown here come from a human donor in good health.

The J gene is TRBJ1-1, the V gene TRBV9; TRBD1 matches 7 bases. CDR1 is SGDLS, CDR2 YYNGEE, per germline. This CDR3 region has 15 residues. Trimming removed 3 bases from V and 4 bases from J; junction bases left unmatched: 9. CDR3 in amino acids: CASSATGSGGTEAFF. CDR3 bases: TGTGCCAGCAGCGCCACCGGATCAGGGGGCACTGAAGCTTTCTTT. Combining the CDR3 with reference TRBV9 and TRBJ1-1 gives the whole variable domain DSGVTQTPKHLITATGQRVTLRCSPRSGDLSVYWYQQSLDQGLQFLIQYYNGEERAKGNILERFSAQQFPDLHSELNLSSLELGDSALYFCASSATGSGGTEAFFGQGTRLTVV.

The rearrangement joins TRBV20-1 to TRBJ1-4; 7 positions agree with TRBD1. Germline CDR1 and CDR2: DFQATT and SNEGSKA (reference sequence). This CDR3 has 16 residues. After removal of 0 bases from V and 3 bases from J, the junction contained 7 bases not matched to a gene. For the CDR3, the DNA is TGCAGTGCTAGAGAAGGGACAGAAGCCCCTAATGAAAAACTGTTTTTT. Its protein is CSAREGTEAPNEKLFF.

The rearrangement links TRBV27 to TRBJ1-5; D not resolved. The CDR3 runs to 13 residues. CDR1 and CDR2 (germline): MNHEY, SMNVEV (reference sequence). The V end lost 6 bases, the J end lost 4 bases, and 10 bases lay between the germline ends. CDR3 loop: CASRSTRNQPQHF. In nucleotides, the CDR3 is TGTGCCAGCAGATCCACACGGAATCAGCCCCAGCATTTT.

This chain connects TRBV28 to TRBJ2-1, with D possibly TRBD2 on 5 matching bases. Trimming cost V 6 bases and J 8 bases, with 20 bases left between them. The V gene's germline CDR1 is MDHEN and CDR2 SYDVKM. The CDR3 runs 15 residues. CDR3 sequence: CASSHIIGDEYEQFF. In DNA form, the CDR3 reads TGTGCCAGCAGCCATATTATCGGGGATGAGTATGAGCAGTTCTTC.

The rearrangement uses TRBV11-2 and TRBJ2-2; 7 bases map to TRBD1. Germline CDR1 is SGHAT and CDR2 is FQNNGV. V lost 5 bases to trimming and J lost 3 bases; unmatched junction nucleotides: 9. This CDR3 region has 16 residues. The CDR3 DNA reads TGTGCCAGCAGCGAGACAGGGTCTAGTTACACCGGGGAGCTGTTTTTT. Translation gives CASSETGSSYTGELFF.